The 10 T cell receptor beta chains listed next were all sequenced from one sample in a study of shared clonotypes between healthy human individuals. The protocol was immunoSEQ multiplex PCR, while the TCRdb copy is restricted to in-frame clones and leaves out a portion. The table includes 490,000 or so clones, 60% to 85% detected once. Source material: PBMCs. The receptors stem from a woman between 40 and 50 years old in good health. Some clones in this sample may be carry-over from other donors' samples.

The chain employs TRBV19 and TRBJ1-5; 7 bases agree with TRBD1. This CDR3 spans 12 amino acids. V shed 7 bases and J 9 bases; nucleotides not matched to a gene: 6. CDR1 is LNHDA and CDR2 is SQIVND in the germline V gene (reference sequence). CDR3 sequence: CASNDREGPQHF. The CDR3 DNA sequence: TGTGCCAGTAACGACAGGGAAGGGCCCCAGCATTTT.

The CDR3 region is CASSPLLGPTDTQYF. The CDR3 DNA sequence: TGCGCCAGCAGCCCCTTACTAGGCCCCACAGATACGCAGTATTTT. This chain uses TRBV5-1 with TRBJ2-3, with D possibly TRBD2 on 5 matching bases. This CDR3 has 15 residues. Germline CDR1 reads SGHRS; CDR2 reads YFSETQ. Between the trimmed V and J ends, which lost 4 bases and 2 bases, there was a span of 14 bases.

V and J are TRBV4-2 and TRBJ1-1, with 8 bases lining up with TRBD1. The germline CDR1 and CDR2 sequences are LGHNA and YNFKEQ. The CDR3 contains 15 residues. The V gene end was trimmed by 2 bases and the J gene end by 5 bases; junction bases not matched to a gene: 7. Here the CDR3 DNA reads TGTGCCAGCAGCCAACCGCAGGGGGCCGGTACTGAAGCTTTCTTT. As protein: CASSQPQGAGTEAFF.

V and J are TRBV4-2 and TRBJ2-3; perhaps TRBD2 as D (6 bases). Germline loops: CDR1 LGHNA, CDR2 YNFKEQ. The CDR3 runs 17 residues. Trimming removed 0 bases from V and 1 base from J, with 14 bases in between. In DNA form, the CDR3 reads TGTGCCAGCAGCCAAGATCTTCTGGCGGGGCGCACAGATACGCAGTATTTT. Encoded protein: CASSQDLLAGRTDTQYF.

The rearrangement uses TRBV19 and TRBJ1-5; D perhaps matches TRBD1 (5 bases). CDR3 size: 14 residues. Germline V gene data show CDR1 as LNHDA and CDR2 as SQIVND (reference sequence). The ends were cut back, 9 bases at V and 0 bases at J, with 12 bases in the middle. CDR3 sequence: CASRQIYSNQPQHF. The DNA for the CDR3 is TGTGCCAGCCGACAGATCTATAGCAATCAGCCCCAGCATTTT.

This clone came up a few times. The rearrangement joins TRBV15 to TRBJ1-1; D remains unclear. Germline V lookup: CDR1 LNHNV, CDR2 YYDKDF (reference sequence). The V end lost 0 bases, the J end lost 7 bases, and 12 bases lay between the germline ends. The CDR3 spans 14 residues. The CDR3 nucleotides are TGTGCCACCAGCAGAGATGTATACACTGATGAAGCTTTCTTT. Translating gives CATSRDVYTDEAFF.

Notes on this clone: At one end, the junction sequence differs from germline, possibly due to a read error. In DNA, the CDR3 is TGTGACTGGATGATGGGAGCGGGTTACAATGAGCAGTTCTTC. It is translated as CDWMMGAGYNEQFF. V is TRBV30 and J is TRBJ2-1, with D perhaps matching TRBD2 (6 bases). Germline CDR1 is GTSNPN and CDR2 is SVGIG (reference sequence). CDR3 length: 14 residues.

The CDR3 reads CSSVTRMIGDEQFF. In DNA, the CDR3 is TGCAGCTCGGTTACGAGAATGATTGGAGATGAGCAGTTCTTC. This chain links TRBV29-1 with TRBJ2-1; D gene uncertain. The V and J ends lost 8 bases and 8 bases respectively, with 22 bases between them. Germline V lookup: CDR1 SQVTM, CDR2 ANQGSEA. The CDR3 consists of 14 residues.

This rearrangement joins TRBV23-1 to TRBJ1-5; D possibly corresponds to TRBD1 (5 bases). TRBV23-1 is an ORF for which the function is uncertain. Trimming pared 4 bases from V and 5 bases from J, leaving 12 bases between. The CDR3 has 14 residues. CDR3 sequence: CASSPPGPHQPQHF. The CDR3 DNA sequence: TGCGCCAGCAGTCCGCCGGGACCACATCAGCCCCAGCATTTT.

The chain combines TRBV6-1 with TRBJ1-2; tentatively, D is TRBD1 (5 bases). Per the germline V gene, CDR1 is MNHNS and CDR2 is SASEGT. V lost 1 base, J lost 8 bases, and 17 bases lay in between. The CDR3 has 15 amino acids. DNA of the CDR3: TGTGCCAGCAGTGAAGAGAGCAGGGCGCGCGGAGGCTACACCTTC. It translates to CASSEESRARGGYTF.